These 26 T cell receptor beta chains were sequenced from one sample in a study of T cell repertoires in cytomegalovirus infection. TCRdb reanalysed the reads using MiXCR and keeps one entry per CDR3 protein. The sample has 510,000 or so distinct CDR3 sequences; approximately 25% are singletons. The sequencing sample was made of PBMCs. The receptors come from a human donor in good health (CMV status not recorded). Some clones in this sample may be carry-over from other donors' samples.

Many counts were recorded for this clonotype. The chain has TRBV7-2 and TRBJ1-4; TRBD1 aligns across 9 bases. V shed 5 bases and J 8 bases; nucleotides not matched to a gene: 6. The CDR3 consists of 14 residues. Germline lookup yields CDR1 SGHTA and CDR2 FQGNSA. The CDR3: CASSQDRGYEKLFF. CDR3 coding DNA: TGTGCCAGCAGCCAGGACAGGGGATACGAAAAACTGTTTTTT. The whole variable domain, remainder taken from reference TRBV7-2 and TRBJ1-4, is GAGVSQSPSNKVTEKGKDVELRCDPISGHTALYWYRQSLGQGLEFLIYFQGNSAPDKSGLPSDRFSAERTGGSVSTLTIQRTQQEDSAVYLCASSQDRGYEKLFFGSGTQLSVL.

This clonotype was seen at least ten times. The chain combines TRBV7-6 with TRBJ1-1, with TRBD1 matching 8 bases. V shed 2 bases and J 5 bases; nucleotides not matched to a gene: 7. The length of the CDR3 is 15 residues. From germline, CDR1 is SGHVS and CDR2 FNYEAQ. The CDR3 loop reads CASSLYNRGNTEAFF. As DNA, the CDR3 is TGTGCCAGCAGCTTATATAACAGGGGGAATACTGAAGCTTTCTTT.

The rearrangement uses TRBV7-2 and TRBJ2-7; 7 bases match TRBD1. This CDR3 has 13 residues. Losses at the gene ends were 3 bases for V and 11 bases for J; bases not matched to a gene: 10. Germline CDR1 is SGHTA and CDR2 is FQGNSA. The DNA for the CDR3 is TGTGCCAGCAGCTTCGGCGCAGGGGGAGAGGAGTACTTC. This translates into CASSFGAGGEEYF.

The chain employs TRBV19 and TRBJ2-1; 8 bases match TRBD2. Germline V gives CDR1 LNHDA, CDR2 SQIVND (reference sequence). J gave up 5 bases and V 6 bases, and 3 bases lay outside the gene matches. The CDR3 is 13 amino acids. CDR3 nucleotides: TGTGCCAGTAGAGTAGCGGGAAACAATGAGCAGTTCTTC. Translating it yields CASRVAGNNEQFF.

A remark on this clonotype: Possible read error: a much larger clone is one base away. V and J are TRBV7-2 and TRBJ1-2; the D gene is possibly TRBD1 (5 bases). Looked up from germline, CDR1 is SGHTA and CDR2 is FQGNSA. With 5 bases removed from V and 1 base from J, the gap between germline ends came to 11 bases. This CDR3 region has 14 residues. This CDR3 is CASSQLGGNYGYTF. Written as DNA, the CDR3 is TGTGCCAGCAGCCAACTCGGGGGTAACTATGGCTACACCTTC.

This clonotype was counted only a few times. The chain links TRBV27 to TRBJ1-4, with D perhaps matching TRBD1 (5 bases). Germline-derived CDR1 and CDR2 are MNHEY and SMNVEV (reference sequence). The CDR3 has 13 residues. V was pared by 6 bases and J by 4 bases, with 9 bases between. For the CDR3, the DNA is TGTGCCAGCAGGACAGCTGTTAATGAAAAACTGTTTTTT. This sequence encodes CASRTAVNEKLFF.

The J gene is TRBJ1-3, the V gene TRBV6-6; TRBD1 might be the D (5 bases). The CDR3 is 16 residues long. V dropped 8 bases and J dropped 3 bases, with 20 bases sitting between them. Germline CDR1 and CDR2: MNHNY and SVGAGI (reference sequence). CDR3 in DNA: TGTGCCAGCTCTCCCAACAGGCAACTTCGTGGAAACACCATATATTTT. Translation gives CASSPNRQLRGNTIYF.

Turning to this clonotype: A much larger clone differs from this one at a single base, so this may be a read error. The chain couples TRBV7-2 to TRBJ2-7; the D is unclear. From germline, CDR1 is SGHTA and CDR2 FQGNSA. The CDR3 contains 12 residues. Here the CDR3 DNA reads TGTGCCAACAGCCCCCGAGGCGGCGAGCAGTACTTC. It is translated as CANSPRGGEQYF.

This chain connects TRBV19 to TRBJ2-7; D not resolved. Germline V gives CDR1 LNHDA, CDR2 SQIVND (reference sequence). The CDR3 has 13 amino acids. Trimming pared 5 bases from V and 1 base from J, leaving 9 bases between. CDR3 amino acids: CASSAGQSYEQYF. DNA of the CDR3: TGTGCCAGTAGTGCAGGCCAGTCCTACGAGCAGTACTTC.

V gene TRBV28 combines with J gene TRBJ2-1; perhaps TRBD2 as D (6 bases). The ends were cut back, 6 bases at V and 0 bases at J, with 15 bases in the middle. CDR3 length: 16 residues. CDR1 is MDHEN and CDR2 is SYDVKM in the germline V gene. CDR3 loop: CASSQSGVSSYNEQFF. Written as DNA, the CDR3 is TGTGCCAGCAGCCAGTCGGGGGTCTCCTCCTACAATGAGCAGTTCTTC.

This clonotype appeared many times. J is TRBJ2-3 and V is TRBV6-1, with 9 bases that match TRBD1. From germline, CDR1 is MNHNS and CDR2 SASEGT. After removal of 5 bases from V and 2 bases from J, the junction contained 11 bases not matched to a gene. This CDR3 has 17 residues. CDR3 amino acids: CASSSLSGTGYTDTQYF. For the CDR3, the DNA is TGTGCCAGCAGTTCATTATCCGGGACAGGGTACACAGATACGCAGTATTTT.

The V and J genes are TRBV30 and TRBJ2-3; 8 nucleotides match TRBD2. This CDR3 contains 14 residues. Germline loops: CDR1 GTSNPN, CDR2 SVGIG (reference sequence). Losses at the gene ends were 8 bases for V and 0 bases for J; bases not matched to a gene: 7. The CDR3 is CAGQAGVSTDTQYF. CDR3 DNA sequence: TGTGCCGGGCAAGCGGGAGTTAGCACAGATACGCAGTATTTT. Full variable domain (outside the CDR3, taken from reference TRBV30 and TRBJ2-3): SQTIHQWPATLVQPVGSPLSLECTVEGTSNPNLYWYRQAAGRGLQLLFYSVGIGQISSEVPQNLSASRPQDRQFILSSKKLLLSDSGFYLCAGQAGVSTDTQYFGPGTRLTVL.

In this sample, this clonotype turned up a few times. The DNA of the CDR3 is TGTGCCAGCAGTGAACAGTTGATTATCGGGTTCCGCACTAATGAAAAACTGTTTTTT. Its protein product is CASSEQLIIGFRTNEKLFF. The J gene is TRBJ1-4, the V gene TRBV2; D remains unclear. With 2 bases removed from V and 2 bases from J, the gap between germline ends came to 21 bases. The CDR3 runs 19 residues. The germline V gene encodes CDR1 SNHLY and CDR2 FYNNEI.

This clonotype turned up a few times. The chain joins TRBV4-3 to TRBJ2-5, with 7 bases matching TRBD1. The ends lost 3 bases at V and 5 bases at J; junction bases unmatched: 6. The germline CDR1 and CDR2 sequences are LGHNA and YSLEER. The CDR3 consists of 14 residues. The CDR3 DNA reads TGCGCCAGCAGCCAGCATACAGGGGTGGAGACCCAGTACTTC. Translation: CASSQHTGVETQYF.

This clonotype was seen a few times. This chain uses TRBV4-2 with TRBJ2-1; 8 bases align to TRBD2. The trim removed 2 bases at V and 9 bases at J, leaving 12 bases unmatched. CDR3 size: 16 residues. The germline gives CDR1 LGHNA, CDR2 YNFKEQ. This CDR3 is CASSQHSGILQSEQFF. The CDR3 DNA sequence: TGTGCCAGCAGCCAACATAGCGGGATACTTCAGTCTGAGCAGTTCTTC.

On this clonotype itself: One end of the junction does not line up with germline, which may come from a read error. V is TRBV7-2 and J is TRBJ2-5; no firm D call. The germline gives CDR1 SGHTA, CDR2 FQGNSA. This CDR3 is built from 13 residues. The CDR3 region has the DNA TGTGTCAGCAGCTCTCCAGGCCAAGAGACCCAGTACTTC. It specifies CVSSSPGQETQYF. Filled out from reference TRBV7-2 and TRBJ2-5, the complete variable domain reads GAGVSQSPSNKVTEKGKDVELRCDPISGHTALYWYRQSLGQGLEFLIYFQGNSAPDKSGLPSDRFSAERTGGSVSTLTIQRTQQEDSAVYLCVSSSPGQETQYFGPGTRLLVL.

The chain recombines TRBV28 with TRBJ1-2; D is possibly TRBD1 (6 bases). V was pared by 5 bases and J by 8 bases, with 18 bases between. Looked up from germline, CDR1 is MDHEN and CDR2 is SYDVKM. The length of the CDR3 is 14 residues. CDR3: CASSLPTGPSGYTF. The CDR3 DNA reads as TGTGCCAGCAGTCTCCCTACAGGGCCCAGCGGCTACACCTTC.

Comment on this clonotype: A much larger clonotype is one base distant, so this may be a read error. The chain employs TRBV7-2 and TRBJ2-1; no clear D. The germline gives CDR1 SGHTA, CDR2 FQGNSA. The CDR3 runs to 15 residues. The CDR3 nucleotides are TGTGCCAGCAACTTAGGCCTGATAGGGCGCAATGAGCAGTTCTTC. Translation gives CASNLGLIGRNEQFF.

This clonotype was seen a handful of times. V usage is TRBV6-2 or TRBV6-3 and J usage is TRBJ2-1; 14 nucleotides line up with TRBD2. V trimming: 6 bases; J trimming: 2 bases; junction bases outside the gene matches: 6. There are 17 residues in the CDR3. Germline V CDR1 and CDR2: MNHEY, SVGEGT. This CDR3 is CASSPLTSGRAYNEQFF. In DNA form, the CDR3 reads TGTGCCAGCAGCCCCCTGACTAGCGGGAGGGCCTACAATGAGCAGTTCTTC.

For the CDR3, the DNA is TGTGCCACCAGCGATGGGACTGGGATCAACTATGGCTACACCTTC. Amino acids: CATSDGTGINYGYTF. This chain uses TRBV15 with TRBJ1-2; TRBD1 is a possible D gene (5 bases). Germline CDR1 LNHNV, CDR2 YYDKDF (reference sequence). Trimming removed 5 bases at V and 2 bases at J, with 15 bases between. The CDR3 is made up of 15 amino acids. The whole variable domain, filled in from reference TRBV15 and TRBJ1-2, reads DAMVIQNPRYQVTQFGKPVTLSCSQTLNHNVMYWYQQKSSQAPKLLFHYYDKDFNNEADTPDNFQSRRPNTSFCFLDIRSPGLGDTAMYLCATSDGTGINYGYTFGSGTRLTVV.

This rearrangement joins TRBV7-8 to TRBJ2-7, with D maybe TRBD2 (6 bases). The CDR3 covers 14 residues. Germline V gene lookup returns CDR1 SGHVS and CDR2 FQNEAQ. The germline V and J ends were trimmed by 6 bases and 6 bases, with 18 bases remaining between them. The CDR3 region is CASRPAEGNGEQYV. CDR3 coding DNA: TGTGCCAGCAGGCCTGCGGAGGGCAACGGCGAGCAGTACGTC.

This clonotype was detected a few times. The CDR3, as DNA: TGTGCCAGCAGCCCCATTACGACAGGAGAAGCTTTCTTT. Its protein product is CASSPITTGEAFF. J is TRBJ1-1 and V is TRBV7-6, with D perhaps matching TRBD1 (6 bases). Trimming pared 5 bases from V and 8 bases from J, leaving 15 bases between. CDR3 length: 13 residues. The V gene's germline CDR1 is SGHVS and CDR2 FNYEAQ.

This clonotype was detected a few times. This chain joins TRBV20-1 and TRBJ2-5, with 9 bases aligning to TRBD2. CDR1 is DFQATT and CDR2 is SNEGSKA in the germline V gene (reference sequence). CDR3 length equals 15 residues. The J segment lost 5 bases and the V segment lost 0 bases, leaving 7 bases of the junction unmatched. The CDR3 DNA is TGCAGTGCTAGAGATTTGCGGGAGGGGTGGGAGACCCAGTACTTC. The encoded protein is CSARDLREGWETQYF.

The chain links TRBV4-3 to TRBJ2-3, with 11 bases matching TRBD2. The CDR3 is 16 residues long. V was pared by 1 base and J by 5 bases, with 5 bases of the junction left unmatched. CDR1 LGHNA and CDR2 YSLEER come from the germline V gene. The CDR3 coding sequence is TGCGCCAGCAGCCAAGTACTAGCGGGAGATATAGATACGCAGTATTTT. Its translation: CASSQVLAGDIDTQYF.

V is TRBV29-1 and J is TRBJ2-5; TRBD1 is a possible D gene (6 bases). V was trimmed by 7 bases and J by 2 bases, leaving 14 bases between them. CDR3 length equals 13 residues. Germline assignment: CDR1 SQVTM and CDR2 ANQGSEA. CDR3 nucleotide sequence: TGCAGCGCCGAGACAGGAGAGCAAGAGACCCAGTACTTC. Amino acids: CSAETGEQETQYF.

This clonotype was counted between two and nine times. V usage is TRBV2 and J usage is TRBJ1-5, with a tentative D call TRBD1 (6 bases). Germline CDR1 is SNHLY and CDR2 is FYNNEI. V lost 6 bases and J 5 bases, leaving 11 bases between the germline ends. The CDR3 has 13 amino acids. CDR3 in amino acids: CASRGQLDQPQHF. CDR3 coding DNA: TGTGCCAGCAGAGGACAGCTTGATCAGCCCCAGCATTTT.